This TCR beta chain was documented in a study of cytomegalovirus exposure and HLA in healthy donors. Details on this clone: Its antigen is not identified.

Notes on the study in general: Sequencing artifact likely explains a cluster of highly shared sequence variants. At a 0.05 false discovery rate, a later analysis found around 15,000 TCR beta sequences to be associated with HLA alleles. In an earlier analysis, about 87% or about 30%: the productive usage of most TCR beta V segments.

PCR used 60 Vbeta primers and 13 Jbeta primers. Generated by immunoSEQ multiplex PCR, the TCRdb table keeps only in-frame clones and is missing some. The sample consists of about 200,000 clones, more than 60% of them appearing once. The sequencing input was PBMCs. The TCR was taken from a man aged 50 to 59 in good health and CMV-seronegative.

Here the CDR3 DNA reads TGTGCCAGCAGCTTAGGAGGGACAGGGGCGAAGGAGCAGTACTTC. This gives the protein CASSLGGTGAKEQYF. The chain employs TRBV7-6 and TRBJ2-5, with 10 bases that match TRBD1. Germline assignment: CDR1 SGHVS and CDR2 FNYEAQ. With 1 base clipped from V and 11 bases from J, the junction kept 10 bases outside the gene matches. CDR3 length: 15 residues.